These 27 T cell receptor beta chains were sequenced from one sample in a study of shared clonotypes between healthy human individuals. TCRdb's table, derived via immunoSEQ multiplex PCR, lists solely in-frame clones and lacks some. The sample has about 510,000 clones, about 79% seen once. Material: PBMCs. These receptors all stem from a woman aged 40 to 49 in good health. Some clones in this sample may be carry-over from other donors' samples.

This chain connects TRBV19 to TRBJ1-1, with 9 bases that match TRBD1. The CDR3 loop spans 14 amino acids. Losses at the gene ends were 5 bases for V and 10 bases for J; bases not matched to a gene: 11. The germline V gene encodes CDR1 LNHDA and CDR2 SQIVND (reference sequence). The CDR3 sequence is CASSGSTGGGLAFF. DNA of the CDR3: TGTGCCAGTAGTGGATCAACAGGGGGCGGCTTAGCTTTCTTT.

The chain couples TRBV5-1 to TRBJ2-5; 10 bases fit TRBD1. Germline-derived CDR1 and CDR2 are SGHRS and YFSETQ. This CDR3 spans 15 amino acids. Trimming removed 3 bases from V and 5 bases from J; junction bases left unmatched: 7. Here the CDR3 DNA reads TGCGCCAGCAGCTCCCGGGACAGGGGACGGGAGACCCAGTACTTC. Encoded protein: CASSSRDRGRETQYF.

The chain has TRBV10-3 and TRBJ2-5; D is unresolved. The V end lost 0 bases, the J end lost 1 base, and 12 bases lay between the germline ends. There are 16 residues in the CDR3. The germline V gene encodes CDR1 ENHRY and CDR2 SYGVKD. The CDR3 sequence: CAISESLGVPQETQYF. The DNA for the CDR3 is TGTGCCATCAGTGAGTCCCTTGGTGTCCCCCAAGAGACCCAGTACTTC.

The J gene is TRBJ2-7, the V gene TRBV28; D is undetermined. The CDR3 spans 14 residues. With 1 base removed from V and 2 bases from J, the gap between germline ends came to 9 bases. Germline V gene data show CDR1 as MDHEN and CDR2 as SYDVKM. CDR3 nucleotide sequence: TGTGCCAGCAGTTTATCCTGGGGTCCCTACGAGCAGTACTTC. As protein: CASSLSWGPYEQYF.

Here the CDR3 reads CASSLGGAQKPFF. Here the CDR3 DNA reads TGTGCCAGCAGCTTAGGTGGGGCCCAAAAGCCGTTCTTC. The chain links TRBV11-2 to TRBJ2-1; TRBD1 might be the D (5 bases). The CDR3 runs 13 residues. V was cut by 1 base and J by 15 bases, with 16 bases left in between. CDR1 is SGHAT, CDR2 FQNNGV, per germline.

This clone was picked up one time. The chain carries TRBV19 and TRBJ1-1; D ambiguous. CDR3 length: 14 amino acids. CDR1 and CDR2 from the germline V gene are LNHDA and SQIVND (reference sequence). Trimming took off 1 base at V and 6 bases at J, with 12 bases between the two ends. The CDR3 reads CASSIGSFRAEAFF. Here the CDR3 DNA reads TGTGCCAGTAGTATAGGGAGTTTTCGGGCTGAAGCTTTCTTT.

Concerning this clone: Other nucleotide sequences in the sample specify the same CDR3. V gene TRBV5-1 combines with J gene TRBJ2-1; D ambiguous. The CDR3 is 15 residues long. Germline assignment: CDR1 SGHRS and CDR2 YFSETQ. V shed 2 bases and J shed 0 bases, with 9 bases lying between them. The CDR3 coding sequence is TGCGCCAGCAGCTTTGACTCAAGCTCCTACAATGAGCAGTTCTTC. It specifies CASSFDSSSYNEQFF.

The V call is TRBV2, the J call TRBJ2-2; TRBD2 agrees at 10 bases. The CDR3 length is 16 residues. Trimming took 4 bases from V and 8 from J; bases not matched to a gene: 10. Germline CDR1 reads SNHLY; CDR2 reads FYNNEI. In DNA, the CDR3 is TGTGCCAGCAGTGGAGGCACTAGCGGGATTGAAGGGGAGCTGTTTTTT. Residues: CASSGGTSGIEGELFF.

The chain joins TRBV28 to TRBJ2-7; 9 nucleotides agree with TRBD2. The germline V gene has CDR1 MDHEN and CDR2 SYDVKM. The V and J ends lost 7 bases and 3 bases, in that order; junction bases with no gene match: 10. The CDR3 is 15 amino acids. CDR3 DNA sequence: TGTGCCAGCACGCCGGGTAGCGGGGGATTCTACGAGCAGTACTTC. It is translated as CASTPGSGGFYEQYF.

This clone was picked up a small number of times. The chain links TRBV30 to TRBJ1-2; D not resolved. The length of the CDR3 is 13 residues. V gave up 4 bases and J gave up 0 bases, with 9 bases separating them. Germline V lookup: CDR1 GTSNPN, CDR2 SVGIG (reference sequence). CDR3 sequence reads: CAWKILANYGYTF. For the CDR3, the DNA is TGTGCCTGGAAAATTCTCGCTAACTATGGCTACACCTTC.

This sequence joins TRBV5-1 and TRBJ2-1; 7 bases match TRBD2. After removal of 0 bases from V and 4 bases from J, the junction contained 4 bases not matched to a gene. In germline, CDR1 is SGHRS, CDR2 YFSETQ. CDR3 length: 15 residues. CDR3: CASSLGTSVYNEQFF. The DNA of the CDR3 is TGCGCCAGCAGCTTGGGAACTAGCGTATACAATGAGCAGTTCTTC.

The chain combines TRBV27 with TRBJ2-5; D is perhaps TRBD2 (7 bases). Germline loops: CDR1 MNHEY, CDR2 SMNVEV (reference sequence). Trimming took off 5 bases at V and 5 bases at J, with 18 bases between the two ends. The CDR3 consists of 15 residues. CDR3 nucleotide sequence: TGTGCCAGCAGTACAGGGAGGGTATTCGGTGAGACCCAGTACTTC. This encodes CASSTGRVFGETQYF.

This clone showed up just once. The chain links TRBV7-7 to TRBJ2-2; the match to TRBD2 covers 8 bases. Germline CDR1 is SSHAT and CDR2 is FNYEAQ (reference sequence). This CDR3 has 15 residues. V was pared by 4 bases and J by 3 bases, with 4 bases of the junction left unmatched. CDR3 sequence: CASSSLREDTGELFF. The CDR3 DNA reads as TGTGCCAGCAGCTCTTTGCGGGAGGACACCGGGGAGCTGTTTTTT. Variable domain in full (rest from reference TRBV7-7 and TRBJ2-2): GAGVSQSPRYKVTKRGQDVTLRCDPISSHATLYWYQQALGQGPEFLTYFNYEAQPDKSGLPSDRFSAERPEGSISTLTIQRTEQRDSAMYRCASSSLREDTGELFFGEGSRLTVL.

The V call is TRBV9, the J call TRBJ2-1; the D is unclear. The length of the CDR3 is 13 residues. Looked up from germline, CDR1 is SGDLS and CDR2 is YYNGEE. Deletions cut 0 bases from V and 6 bases from J, with 7 bases between. The CDR3 here is CASSVGLINEQFF. CDR3 bases: TGTGCCAGCAGCGTAGGGCTCATCAATGAGCAGTTCTTC.

In its sample, this clone was seen a few times. Other DNA sequences from this sample encode an identical CDR3 as well. J is TRBJ2-7 and V is TRBV7-2; 10 positions agree with TRBD2. This CDR3 has 15 residues. The germline V gene has CDR1 SGHTA and CDR2 FQGNSA. With 1 base clipped from V and 2 bases from J, the junction kept 2 bases outside the gene matches. CDR3 amino acids: CASSLVAGGPYEQYF. The CDR3, as DNA: TGTGCCAGCAGCTTAGTAGCGGGAGGACCCTACGAGCAGTACTTC.

The rearrangement links TRBV5-1 to TRBJ2-5; 7 bases map to TRBD2. Germline trimming cut 4 bases from V and 1 base from J; bases unmatched to any gene: 4. The V gene's germline CDR1 is SGHRS and CDR2 YFSETQ. The CDR3 spans 14 residues. CDR3 sequence: CASSQGLLQETQYF. The CDR3 coding sequence is TGCGCCAGCAGCCAGGGACTACTCCAAGAGACCCAGTACTTC.

Details on this clone: The same CDR3 can be traced to other DNA sequences in this sample. The genes are TRBV19 and TRBJ2-1; D may be TRBD1 (5 bases). V was pared by 8 bases and J by 8 bases, with 10 bases between. Germline loops: CDR1 LNHDA, CDR2 SQIVND (reference sequence). This CDR3 contains 11 residues. The CDR3 spells CASDKGYEQFF. The DNA for the CDR3 is TGTGCCAGTGATAAGGGGTATGAGCAGTTCTTC.

Worth noting for this clone: Within the sample, other DNA sequences also encode this same CDR3. The J gene is TRBJ2-1, the V gene TRBV7-2; 11 bases are a match to TRBD2. Germline V gene lookup returns CDR1 SGHTA and CDR2 FQGNSA. The J segment lost 4 bases and the V segment lost 2 bases, leaving 1 base of the junction unmatched. The CDR3 is 15 residues long. The CDR3 DNA is TGTGCCAGCAGCTTATTAGCGGGAGGGTACAATGAGCAGTTCTTC. Translated, it gives CASSLLAGGYNEQFF.

In its sample, this clone was seen once. J is TRBJ2-7 and V is TRBV9; TRBD2 matches at 8 bases. This CDR3 spans 16 amino acids. The germline CDR1 and CDR2 sequences are SGDLS and YYNGEE. The J segment lost 4 bases and the V segment lost 4 bases, leaving 13 bases of the junction unmatched. The CDR3 DNA is TGTGCCAGCAGCCCTGGCGGGAGGCGGGTTTGGTACGAGCAGTACTTC. Protein product: CASSPGGRRVWYEQYF. Complete variable domain (other parts from reference TRBV9 and TRBJ2-7): DSGVTQTPKHLITATGQRVTLRCSPRSGDLSVYWYQQSLDQGLQFLIQYYNGEERAKGNILERFSAQQFPDLHSELNLSSLELGDSALYFCASSPGGRRVWYEQYFGPGTRLTVT.

For this clone: A junction end diverges from the germline sequence, so it may reflect a read error. The chain joins TRBV7-3 to TRBJ1-1; the D is unclear. The CDR3 runs 13 residues. Germline CDR1 reads SGHTA; CDR2 reads FQGTGA. As DNA, the CDR3 is TGTGCCAGCAGCTTAAATGGTGACACTGGAGCTTTCTTT. Protein product: CASSLNGDTGAFF.

V usage is TRBV28 and J usage is TRBJ1-4; possibly TRBD1 for D (5 bases). Trimming took off 2 bases at V and 4 bases at J, with 8 bases between the two ends. The CDR3 runs to 14 residues. Germline lookup yields CDR1 MDHEN and CDR2 SYDVKM. CDR3 in DNA: TGTGCCAGCAGTTTAGTTCAGGGTAATGAAAAACTGTTTTTT. This codes for CASSLVQGNEKLFF. Together with reference TRBV28 and TRBJ1-4, the CDR3 gives the full variable domain: DVKVTQSSRYLVKRTGEKVFLECVQDMDHENMFWYRQDPGLGLRLIYFSYDVKMKEKGDIPEGYSVSREKKERFSLILESASTNQTSMYLCASSLVQGNEKLFFGSGTQLSVL.

This chain connects TRBV10-3 to TRBJ2-2; tentative D call: TRBD2 (6 bases). Germline values: CDR1 ENHRY, CDR2 SYGVKD. The CDR3 runs to 14 residues. V was pared by 9 bases and J by 1 base, with 12 bases between. The CDR3 sequence: CAISGTQNTGELFF. In DNA, the CDR3 is TGTGCCATTTCCGGGACTCAGAACACCGGGGAGCTGTTTTTT.

The V and J genes are TRBV7-2 and TRBJ1-1, with D tentatively TRBD1 (5 bases). V lost 4 bases to trimming and J lost 1 base, with 13 bases between them. The germline V gene has CDR1 SGHTA and CDR2 FQGNSA. CDR3 length: 15 residues. CDR3 protein: CASSWGGTANTEAFF. As DNA, the CDR3 is TGTGCCAGCAGCTGGGGGGGGACGGCGAACACTGAAGCTTTCTTT. The full variable domain, completed using reference TRBV7-2 and TRBJ1-1, is GAGVSQSPSNKVTEKGKDVELRCDPISGHTALYWYRQSLGQGLEFLIYFQGNSAPDKSGLPSDRFSAERTGGSVSTLTIQRTQQEDSAVYLCASSWGGTANTEAFFGQGTRLTVV.

The chain combines TRBV7-9 with TRBJ1-4; weak D call: TRBD1 (5 bases). The CDR3 has 18 amino acids. V was trimmed by 0 bases and J by 0 bases, leaving 14 bases between them. The germline CDR1 and CDR2 sequences are SEHNR and FQNEAQ (reference sequence). The CDR3 is CASSLAGTELATNEKLFF. The DNA of the CDR3 is TGTGCCAGCAGCTTAGCCGGGACGGAACTTGCAACTAATGAAAAACTGTTTTTT.

The gene calls are TRBV18 and TRBJ1-1, with TRBD1 identical over 9 bases. The ends lost 5 bases at V and 0 bases at J; junction bases unmatched: 7. CDR1 and CDR2 from the germline V gene are KGHSH and LQKENI. CDR3 length equals 16 residues. The CDR3 DNA sequence: TGTGCCAGCTCATCAGGGACAGGGCGGGTGAACACTGAAGCTTTCTTT. Protein: CASSSGTGRVNTEAFF.

The chain employs TRBV18 and TRBJ1-2, with a weak D call TRBD1 (6 bases). V lost 3 bases and J lost 7, with 18 bases in between. The germline CDR1 and CDR2 sequences are KGHSH and LQKENI. This CDR3 is built from 15 residues. CDR3 bases: TGTGCCAGCTCACCGTTAGAGGGGGAGTTTGGTGGCTACACCTTC. This gives the protein CASSPLEGEFGGYTF.

The chain combines TRBV30 with TRBJ1-6; possibly TRBD1 for D (6 bases). V lost 2 bases and J 6 bases, leaving 8 bases between the germline ends. CDR3 size: 13 residues. Germline CDR1 is GTSNPN and CDR2 is SVGIG (reference sequence). The chain's CDR3 is CAWSQDSNSPLHF. The CDR3 nucleotides read TGTGCCTGGAGTCAGGACAGTAATTCACCCCTCCACTTT.